This T cell receptor (beta chain) came from a study of T cell responses to AZD1222 COVID-19 vaccine. Trimming removed 0 bases from V and 1 base from J, with 10 bases in between. This CDR3 has 15 residues. Germline V gene sequence: CDR1 LGHNA, CDR2 YSLEER. The table came from immunoSEQ multiplex PCR; TCRdb's copy has only in-frame clones and leaves some out. This sample has 200,000 to 300,000 clones, with roughly 93% found just once. The receptor's source is an adult in good health. The genes are TRBV4-3 and TRBJ2-7; D unresolved. The sequencing here drew on peripheral blood, taken on day 0 of AZD1222 vaccination. The CDR3 region is CASSQDHPGSYEQYF. The CDR3 nucleotides are TGCGCCAGCAGCCAAGATCACCCTGGTTCCTACGAGCAGTACTTC.